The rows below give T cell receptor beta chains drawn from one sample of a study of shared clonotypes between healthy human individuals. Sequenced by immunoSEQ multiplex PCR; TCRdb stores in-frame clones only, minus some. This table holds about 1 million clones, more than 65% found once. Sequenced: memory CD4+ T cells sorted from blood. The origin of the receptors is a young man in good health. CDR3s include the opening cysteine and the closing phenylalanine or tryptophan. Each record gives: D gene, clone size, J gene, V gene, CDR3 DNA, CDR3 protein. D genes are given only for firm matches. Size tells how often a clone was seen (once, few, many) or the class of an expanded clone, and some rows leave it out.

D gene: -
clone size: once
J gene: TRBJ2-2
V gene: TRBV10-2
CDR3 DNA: TGCGCCAGCAGATCATACCCCTCGAGGACCGGGAACACCGGGGAGCTGTTTTTT
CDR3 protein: CASRSYPSRTGNTGELFF

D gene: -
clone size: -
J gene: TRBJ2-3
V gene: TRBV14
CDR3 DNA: TGTGCCAGCAGCCAGGGAGATACGCAGTATTTT
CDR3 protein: CASSQGDTQYF

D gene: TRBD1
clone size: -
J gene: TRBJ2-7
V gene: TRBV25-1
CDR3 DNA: TGTGCCAGCAGTGAAAACCGGGACAGGGGGCGCGAGCAGTACTTC
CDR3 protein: CASSENRDRGREQYF

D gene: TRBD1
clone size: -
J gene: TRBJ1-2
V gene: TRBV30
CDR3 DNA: TGTGCCTGGAGTCGACAGGGGGCTGGTGGCTACACCTTC
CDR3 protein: CAWSRQGAGGYTF

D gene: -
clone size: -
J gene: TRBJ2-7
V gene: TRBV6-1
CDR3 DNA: TGTGCCAGCAGCTCAGTGTCGGTGGCCCACGAGCAGTACTTC
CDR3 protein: CASSSVSVAHEQYF

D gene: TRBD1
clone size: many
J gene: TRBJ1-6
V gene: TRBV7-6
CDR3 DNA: TGTGCCAGCAGCTTAGCTGGACAGGGAGATTCACCCCTCCACTTT
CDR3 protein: CASSLAGQGDSPLHF

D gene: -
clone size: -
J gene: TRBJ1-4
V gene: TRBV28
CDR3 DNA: TGTGCCAGCAGTTTCCCCAGTAATGAAAAACTGTTTTTT
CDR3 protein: CASSFPSNEKLFF

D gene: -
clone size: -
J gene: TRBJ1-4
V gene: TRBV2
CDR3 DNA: TGTGCCAGCAGTAGGGAGGGCGAAAAACTGTTTTTT
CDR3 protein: CASSREGEKLFF

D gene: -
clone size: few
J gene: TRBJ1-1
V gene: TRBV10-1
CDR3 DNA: TGCGCCAGCAGAGCAAAGCTTGACACTGAAGCTTTCTTT
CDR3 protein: CASRAKLDTEAFF

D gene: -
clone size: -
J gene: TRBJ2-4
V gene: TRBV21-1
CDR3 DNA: TGTGCCAGCAAATTAAGTAGATTTCTAGCCAAAAACATTCAGTACTTC
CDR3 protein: CASKLSRFLAKNIQYF

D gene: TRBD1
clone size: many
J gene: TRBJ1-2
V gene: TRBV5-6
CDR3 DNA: TGTGCCAGCAGCCCGGGACAGGGGGAAAAAGGCTACACCTTC
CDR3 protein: CASSPGQGEKGYTF

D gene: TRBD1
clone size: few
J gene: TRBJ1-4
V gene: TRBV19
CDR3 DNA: TGTGCCAGTAGTTCCGACCGGGACAGACTTAATGAAAAACTGTTTTTT
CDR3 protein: CASSSDRDRLNEKLFF

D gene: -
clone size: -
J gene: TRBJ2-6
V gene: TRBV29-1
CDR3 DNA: TGCAGCGTTATTCCCCAGAGAGCCGGGGCCAACGTCCTGACTTTC
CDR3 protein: CSVIPQRAGANVLTF

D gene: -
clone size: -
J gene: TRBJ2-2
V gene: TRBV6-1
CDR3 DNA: TGTGCCAGCAGGCCCCAGCCGAACACCGGGGAGCTGTTTTTT
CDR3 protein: CASRPQPNTGELFF

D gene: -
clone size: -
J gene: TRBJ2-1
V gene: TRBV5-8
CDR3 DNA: TGTGCCAGCAGCTTGGAAGGGACGACCTACAATGAGCAGTTCTTC
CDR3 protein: CASSLEGTTYNEQFF

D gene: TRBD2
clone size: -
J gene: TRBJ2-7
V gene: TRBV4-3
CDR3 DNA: TGCGCCAGCAGCCAAGCCCCAGCGGGAGTCTACGAGCAGTACTTC
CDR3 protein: CASSQAPAGVYEQYF

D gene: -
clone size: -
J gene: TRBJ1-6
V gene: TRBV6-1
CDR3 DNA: TGTGCCAGCAGTGAAGCCAAGACTGCCCCTGATTCACCCCTCCACTTT
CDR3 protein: CASSEAKTAPDSPLHF

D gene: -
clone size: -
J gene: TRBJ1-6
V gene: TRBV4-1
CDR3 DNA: TGCGCCAGCAGCCTCCAGGGCAATAATTCACCCCTCCACTTT
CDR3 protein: CASSLQGNNSPLHF

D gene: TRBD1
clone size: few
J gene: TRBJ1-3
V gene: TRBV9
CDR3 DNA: TGTGCCAGCAGCCCCTCGACAGGGTGGGAAGGAAACACCATATATTTT
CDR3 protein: CASSPSTGWEGNTIYF

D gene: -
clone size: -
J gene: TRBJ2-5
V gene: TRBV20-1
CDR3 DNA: TGCAGTGCTAGAAGGGGGGAGACCCAGTACTTC
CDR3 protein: CSARRGETQYF

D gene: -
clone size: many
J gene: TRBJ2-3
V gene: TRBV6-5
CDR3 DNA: TGTGCCAGCAGTGTCGGGCGGATGGGCACAGATACGCAGTATTTT
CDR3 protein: CASSVGRMGTDTQYF

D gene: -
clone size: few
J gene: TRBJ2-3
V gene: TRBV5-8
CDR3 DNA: TGTGCCAGCAGTTCGAACCGGGACGGAGGAGATACGCAGTATTTT
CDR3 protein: CASSSNRDGGDTQYF

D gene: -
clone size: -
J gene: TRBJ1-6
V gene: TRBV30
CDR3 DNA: TGTGCCTGGACCCCACTCGGCGATTCACCCCTCCACTTT
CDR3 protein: CAWTPLGDSPLHF

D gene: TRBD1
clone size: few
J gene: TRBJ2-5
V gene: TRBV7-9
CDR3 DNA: TGTGCCAGCAGCTCGGGACAGGGAAGGGTAGAGACCCAGTACTTC
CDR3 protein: CASSSGQGRVETQYF

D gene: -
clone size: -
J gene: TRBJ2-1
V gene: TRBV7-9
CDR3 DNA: TGTGCCAGCAGCTTAGCGCGGGTAGCTGGCAATGAGCAGTTCTTC
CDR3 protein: CASSLARVAGNEQFF

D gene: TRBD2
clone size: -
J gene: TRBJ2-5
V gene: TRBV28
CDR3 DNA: TGTGCCAGCAGTTTTGCCCGGGGACTAGCGCGGTTGAGTGAACAGACCCAGTACTTC
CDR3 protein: CASSFARGLARLSEQTQYF

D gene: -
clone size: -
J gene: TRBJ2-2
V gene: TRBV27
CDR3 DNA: TGTGCCAGCAGTACACGATCTCCCGGGGAGCTGTTTTTT
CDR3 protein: CASSTRSPGELFF

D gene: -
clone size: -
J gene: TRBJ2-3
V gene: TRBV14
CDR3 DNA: TGTGCCAGCAGCCAAGTTGGATTTTGGGACGAGGATACGCAGTATTTT
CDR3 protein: CASSQVGFWDEDTQYF

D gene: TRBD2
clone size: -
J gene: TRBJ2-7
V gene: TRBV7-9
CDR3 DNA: TGTGCCAGCAGCCAGCTAGCGGGACGTAACGAGCAGTACTTC
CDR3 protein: CASSQLAGRNEQYF

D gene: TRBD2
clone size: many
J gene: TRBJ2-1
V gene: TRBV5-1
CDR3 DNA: TGCGCCAGCAGCTCGGGACTAGCGGGTTACAATGAGCAGTTCTTC
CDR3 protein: CASSSGLAGYNEQFF

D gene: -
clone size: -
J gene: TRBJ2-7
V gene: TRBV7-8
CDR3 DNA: TGTGCCAGCAGGATAGGTTACGAGCAGTACTTC
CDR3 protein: CASRIGYEQYF

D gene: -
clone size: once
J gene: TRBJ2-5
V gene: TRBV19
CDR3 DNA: TGTGCCAGTAGTATAGATCTTGACAGCTTCTCGTCAGAGACCCAGTACTTC
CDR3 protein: CASSIDLDSFSSETQYF

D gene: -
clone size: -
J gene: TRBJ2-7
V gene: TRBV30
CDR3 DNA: TGTGCCTGGAGAGGGTATACCTACGAGCAGTACTTC
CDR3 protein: CAWRGYTYEQYF

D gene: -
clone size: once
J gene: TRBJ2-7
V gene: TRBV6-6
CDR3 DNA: TGTGCCAGCAGTTACGCGGTGGGGGATTCCTACGAGCAGTACTTC
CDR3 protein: CASSYAVGDSYEQYF

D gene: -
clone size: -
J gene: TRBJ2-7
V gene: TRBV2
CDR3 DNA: TGTGCCAGCAACCCTCCATTAGCAACCTACCAGGGCTCCTACGAGCAGTACTTC
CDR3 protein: CASNPPLATYQGSYEQYF

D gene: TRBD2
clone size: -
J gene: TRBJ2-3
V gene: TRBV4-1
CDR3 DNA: TGCGCCAGCGGGAATACGGGGGGTACCACAGATACGCAGTATTTT
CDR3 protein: CASGNTGGTTDTQYF

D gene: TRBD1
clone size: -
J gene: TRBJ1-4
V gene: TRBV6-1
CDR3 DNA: TGTGCCAGCAGTGATTCTGACAGGGGTAGGGCAAAACTGTTTTTT
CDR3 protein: CASSDSDRGRAKLFF

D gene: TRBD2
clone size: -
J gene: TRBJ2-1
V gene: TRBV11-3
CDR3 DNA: TGTGCCAGCAGCACGACCGGCGGGGGGGCCTACAATGAGCAGTTCTTC
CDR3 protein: CASSTTGGGAYNEQFF

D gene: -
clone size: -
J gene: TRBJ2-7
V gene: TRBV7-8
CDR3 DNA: TGTGCCAGCAGCCCGACCTTACAGCCTATCCTTTACGAGCAGTACTTC
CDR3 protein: CASSPTLQPILYEQYF

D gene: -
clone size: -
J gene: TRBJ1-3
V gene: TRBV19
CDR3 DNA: TGTGCCAGTGGGCGGGGACGGGACGTCTCTGGAAACACCATATATTTT
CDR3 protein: CASGRGRDVSGNTIYF

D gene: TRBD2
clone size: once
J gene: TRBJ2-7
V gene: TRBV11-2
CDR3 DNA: TGTGCCAGCAGCTTAGACAGCGGGAGGGCCGGTTACGAGCAGTACTTC
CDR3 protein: CASSLDSGRAGYEQYF

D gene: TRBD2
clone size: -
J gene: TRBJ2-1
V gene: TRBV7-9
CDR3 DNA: TGTGCCAGCAGCCGGGGAGGTTCAGCGGGGGACTCCTACAATGAGCAGTTCTTC
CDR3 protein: CASSRGGSAGDSYNEQFF

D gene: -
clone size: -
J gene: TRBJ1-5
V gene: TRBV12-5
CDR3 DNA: TGTGCTAGTGGTTTGGTAACAGGACCCTTTTATAGCAATCAGCCCCAGCATTTT
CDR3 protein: CASGLVTGPFYSNQPQHF

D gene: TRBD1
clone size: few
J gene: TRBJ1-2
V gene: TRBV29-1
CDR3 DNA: TGCAGCGCCGCCGGGACAGGGGGCTCTAAAGGTGGCTACACCTTC
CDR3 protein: CSAAGTGGSKGGYTF

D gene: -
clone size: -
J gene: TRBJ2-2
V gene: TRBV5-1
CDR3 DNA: TGCGCCAGCAGCGTCCAGAACACCGGGGAGCTGTTTTTT
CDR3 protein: CASSVQNTGELFF

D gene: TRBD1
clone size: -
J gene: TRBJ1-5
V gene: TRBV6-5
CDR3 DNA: TGTGCCAGCAGGGGACAGGGGAGTCAGCCCCAGCATTTT
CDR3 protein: CASRGQGSQPQHF

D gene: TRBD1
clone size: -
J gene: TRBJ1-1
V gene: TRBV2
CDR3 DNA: TGTGCCAGCAGAGAGACAGGGTTGAACACTGAAGCTTTCTTT
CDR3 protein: CASRETGLNTEAFF

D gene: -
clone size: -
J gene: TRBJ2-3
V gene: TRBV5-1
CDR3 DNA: TGCGCCAGCAGCCAAGGGCCCTACAGCACAGATACGCAGTATTTT
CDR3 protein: CASSQGPYSTDTQYF

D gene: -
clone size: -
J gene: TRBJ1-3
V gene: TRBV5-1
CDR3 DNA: TGCGCCAGCAGCTTGGATGTGGGGTCCGGAAACACCATATATTTT
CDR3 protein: CASSLDVGSGNTIYF

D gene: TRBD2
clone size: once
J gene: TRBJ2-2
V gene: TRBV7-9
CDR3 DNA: TGTGCCAGCAGCCCCAGCGGGAGAATGGCCGGGGAGCTGTTTTTT
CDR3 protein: CASSPSGRMAGELFF

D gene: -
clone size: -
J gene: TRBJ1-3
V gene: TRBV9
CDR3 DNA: TGTGCCAGCAGCAAGCAGGAGGTAGCCGGAAACACCATATATTTT
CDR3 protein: CASSKQEVAGNTIYF

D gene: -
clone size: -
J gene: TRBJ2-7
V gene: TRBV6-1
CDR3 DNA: TGTGCCAGCAGGGGGTTCGGGACCTTTTGGGACTTC
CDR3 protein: CASRGFGTFWDF

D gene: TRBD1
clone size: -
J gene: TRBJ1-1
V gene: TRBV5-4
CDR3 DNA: TGTGCCAGCAGCTCACAGGGGATGAACACTGAAGCTTTCTTT
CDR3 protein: CASSSQGMNTEAFF

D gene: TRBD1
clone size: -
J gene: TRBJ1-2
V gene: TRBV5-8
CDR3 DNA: TGTGCCAGCAGCTTATTCCGTCCGGGACAGGTTATCTCTAGTTATGGCTACACCTTC
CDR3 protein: CASSLFRPGQVISSYGYTF

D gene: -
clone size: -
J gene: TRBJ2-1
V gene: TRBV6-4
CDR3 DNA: TGTGCCAGCAGTGACGTTCCCCGAGGGGTCAATGAGCAGTTCTTC
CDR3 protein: CASSDVPRGVNEQFF